Included here is one TCR beta chain sequence, with context. Its antigen remains unknown. The source of the sample is a study of T cell repertoires in cytomegalovirus infection. Overall study: It was the public TCR beta signatures that indicated both CMV infection and matching HLA type.

Whole-study results and caveats: There were carriers of CMV plus the relevant HLA, and cumulative public TCR beta family frequency identified them.

TCRdb used MiXCR to reprocess the reads, holding one entry per CDR3 protein. The sample lists about 280,000 distinct CDR3 sequences, 20% to 25% occurring once. Sample: cultured PBMCs, taken from culture after CMV antigen stimulation. The sequence was collected from a human donor in good health (CMV status not recorded). Some clones in this sample may be carry-over from other donors' samples.

Here the CDR3 DNA reads TGCGCCAGCAGCTTGGAAGGGATACCCCAAGAGACCCAGTACTTC. As protein: CASSLEGIPQETQYF. This chain connects TRBV5-1 to TRBJ2-5; no reliable D call. V lost 0 bases and J lost 1, with 10 bases in between. Germline values: CDR1 SGHRS, CDR2 YFSETQ. This CDR3 is built from 15 residues.